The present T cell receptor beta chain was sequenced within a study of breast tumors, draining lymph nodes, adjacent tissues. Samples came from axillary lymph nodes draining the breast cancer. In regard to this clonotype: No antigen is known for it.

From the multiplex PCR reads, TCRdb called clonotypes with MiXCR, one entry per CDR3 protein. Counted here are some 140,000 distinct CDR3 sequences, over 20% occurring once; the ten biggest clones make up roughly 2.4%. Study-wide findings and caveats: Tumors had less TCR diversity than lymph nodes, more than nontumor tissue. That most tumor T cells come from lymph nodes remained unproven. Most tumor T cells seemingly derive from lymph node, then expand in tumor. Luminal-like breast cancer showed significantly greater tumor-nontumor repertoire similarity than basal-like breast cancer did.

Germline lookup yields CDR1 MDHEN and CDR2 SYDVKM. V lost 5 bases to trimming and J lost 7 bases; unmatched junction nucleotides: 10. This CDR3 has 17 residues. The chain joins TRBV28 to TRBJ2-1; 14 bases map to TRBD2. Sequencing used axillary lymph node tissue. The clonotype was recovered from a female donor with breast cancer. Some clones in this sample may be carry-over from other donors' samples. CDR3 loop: CASSPDTGTSGSNEQFF. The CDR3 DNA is TGTGCCAGCAGTCCAGACACCGGGACTAGCGGGAGTAATGAGCAGTTCTTC. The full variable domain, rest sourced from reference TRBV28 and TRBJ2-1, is DVKVTQSSRYLVKRTGEKVFLECVQDMDHENMFWYRQDPGLGLRLIYFSYDVKMKEKGDIPEGYSVSREKKERFSLILESASTNQTSMYLCASSPDTGTSGSNEQFFGPGTRLTVL.